The rows below give T cell receptor beta chains drawn from one sample of a study of control samples from healthy donors and cancer patients. Here immunoSEQ multiplex PCR was the method, and the copy in TCRdb shows in-frame clones only, minus some. The sample yields about 95,000 clones, about 85% seen once. The specimen sequenced was blood. The receptors shown here come from an older woman in good health. The CDR3 runs from the conserved cysteine through the conserved F or W. The D gene is left open where the match is weak. Clone size is not always given. Where it is, it says once, few, many or a class for expanded clones.

J gene: TRBJ2-7
clone size: few
V gene: TRBV3-1/TRBV3-2
D gene: NA
CDR3 protein: CASSQQGLPNYEQYF
CDR3 DNA: TGTGCCAGCAGCCAACAGGGATTACCTAACTACGAGCAGTACTTC

J gene: TRBJ2-3
clone size: NA
V gene: TRBV7-9
D gene: NA
CDR3 protein: CASSSYRLERDTQYF
CDR3 DNA: TGTGCCAGCAGCTCCTACCGACTAGAAAGGGATACGCAGTATTTT

J gene: TRBJ2-3
clone size: once
V gene: TRBV27
D gene: NA
CDR3 protein: CASSLSGGDTQYF
CDR3 DNA: TGTGCCAGCAGTTTATCGGGCGGGGATACGCAGTATTTT

J gene: TRBJ1-2
clone size: NA
V gene: TRBV28
D gene: TRBD1
CDR3 protein: CASSSGTGSIYGYTF
CDR3 DNA: TGTGCCAGCAGTTCAGGGACAGGGAGCATTTATGGCTACACCTTC

J gene: TRBJ1-1
clone size: once
V gene: TRBV6-5
D gene: TRBD1
CDR3 protein: CASRATGGTEAFF
CDR3 DNA: TGTGCCAGCAGGGCCACAGGGGGCACTGAAGCTTTCTTT

J gene: TRBJ2-7
clone size: NA
V gene: TRBV9
D gene: NA
CDR3 protein: CASSAQVVGEQYF
CDR3 DNA: TGTGCCAGCAGCGCCCAAGTGGTGGGGGAGCAGTACTTC

J gene: TRBJ1-6
clone size: NA
V gene: TRBV6-5
D gene: TRBD1
CDR3 protein: CASSYSYRGQSPLHF
CDR3 DNA: TGTGCCAGCAGTTACTCGTACAGGGGGCAATCACCCCTCCACTTT

J gene: TRBJ2-5
clone size: NA
V gene: TRBV5-1
D gene: NA
CDR3 protein: CASSLRGVTYQETQYF
CDR3 DNA: TGCGCCAGCAGCTTGAGAGGGGTAACCTACCAAGAGACCCAGTACTTC

J gene: TRBJ2-2
clone size: NA
V gene: TRBV3-1/TRBV3-2
D gene: TRBD2
CDR3 protein: CASSQEGLAGGGTGELFF
CDR3 DNA: TGTGCCAGCAGCCAAGAGGGACTAGCGGGAGGGGGCACCGGGGAGCTGTTTTTT

J gene: TRBJ2-1
clone size: NA
V gene: TRBV19
D gene: TRBD2
CDR3 protein: CASSLAGGPRNEQFF
CDR3 DNA: TGTGCCAGTAGTCTCGCGGGAGGGCCCAGGAATGAGCAGTTCTTC

J gene: TRBJ1-6
clone size: NA
V gene: TRBV7-2
D gene: NA
CDR3 protein: CASSPLRDSPLHF
CDR3 DNA: TGTGCCAGCAGCCCCCTCAGGGACTCACCCCTCCACTTT

J gene: TRBJ1-1
clone size: NA
V gene: TRBV13
D gene: NA
CDR3 protein: CASSSGYTEAFF
CDR3 DNA: TGTGCCAGCAGCTCAGGTTACACTGAAGCTTTCTTT

J gene: TRBJ1-1
clone size: few
V gene: TRBV6-5
D gene: NA
CDR3 protein: CASRPAGRDTEAFF
CDR3 DNA: TGTGCCAGCCGACCGGCAGGGAGGGACACTGAAGCTTTCTTT

J gene: TRBJ1-2
clone size: NA
V gene: TRBV6-5
D gene: NA
CDR3 protein: CASSKTDTNYGYTF
CDR3 DNA: TGTGCCAGCAGTAAGACGGATACTAACTATGGCTACACCTTC

J gene: TRBJ2-1
clone size: NA
V gene: TRBV24-1
D gene: NA
CDR3 protein: CATSDLRLGENYNEQFF
CDR3 DNA: TGTGCCACCAGTGATTTGCGGTTGGGGGAAAATTACAATGAGCAGTTCTTC

J gene: TRBJ1-6
clone size: NA
V gene: TRBV27
D gene: TRBD1
CDR3 protein: CASSYGRGHSPLHF
CDR3 DNA: TGTGCCAGCAGTTATGGCAGGGGGCATTCACCCCTCCACTTT

J gene: TRBJ2-7
clone size: NA
V gene: TRBV5-1
D gene: TRBD1
CDR3 protein: CASSLIGTGFYEQYF
CDR3 DNA: TGCGCCAGCAGCTTAATCGGGACAGGGTTCTACGAGCAGTACTTC